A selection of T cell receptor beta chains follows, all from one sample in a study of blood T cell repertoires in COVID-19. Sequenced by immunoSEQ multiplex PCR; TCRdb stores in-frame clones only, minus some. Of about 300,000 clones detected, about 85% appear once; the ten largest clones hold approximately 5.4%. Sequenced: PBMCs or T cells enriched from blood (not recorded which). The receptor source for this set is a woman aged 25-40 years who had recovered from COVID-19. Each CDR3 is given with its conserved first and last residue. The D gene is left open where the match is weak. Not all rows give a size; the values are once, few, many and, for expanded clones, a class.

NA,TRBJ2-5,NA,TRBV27,TGTGCCAGCAGTGTGGGGGGGCACCAAGAGACCCAGTACTTC,CASSVGGHQETQYF
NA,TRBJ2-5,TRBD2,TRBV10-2,TGCGCCAGCAGTGAGCGGCGAGGGACTAGCGGGGGACCGGGGGAGACCCAGTACTTC,CASSERRGTSGGPGETQYF
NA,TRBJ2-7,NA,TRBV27,TGTGCCAGCAGTTTTGCAGGGGGAGGCTACGAGCAGTACTTC,CASSFAGGGYEQYF
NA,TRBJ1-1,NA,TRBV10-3,TGTGCCAGTCGGGGCGGGGTGAGCACTGAAGCTTTCTTT,CASRGGVSTEAFF
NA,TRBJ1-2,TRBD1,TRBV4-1,TGCGCCAGCAGCCAAGGGGGCAGGGGGACTTATGGCTACACCTTC,CASSQGGRGTYGYTF
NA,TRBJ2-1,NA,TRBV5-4,TGTGCCAGCAGCTTGGAGGGCTGGGGCTTCCCCGACAATGAGCAGTTCTTC,CASSLEGWGFPDNEQFF
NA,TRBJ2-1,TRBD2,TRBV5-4,TGTGCCAGCAGCCCGCGGGTAGCGGGGGGATCTGGCAATGAGCAGTTCTTC,CASSPRVAGGSGNEQFF
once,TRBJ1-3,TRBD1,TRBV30,TGTGCCTGGAGTAACAGGGGTGGAAACACCATATATTTT,CAWSNRGGNTIYF
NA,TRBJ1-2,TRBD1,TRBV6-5,TGTGCCAGCAGAGCTTCACTACAGGGGTGGAATGGCTACACCTTC,CASRASLQGWNGYTF
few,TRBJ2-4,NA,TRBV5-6,TGTGCCAGCAGCTTGGTACAGGGTGACAAAAACATTCAGTACTTC,CASSLVQGDKNIQYF
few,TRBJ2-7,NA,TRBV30,TGTGCCTGGAGCGTCGGTCCCGCAGGGTACGAGCAGTACTTC,CAWSVGPAGYEQYF
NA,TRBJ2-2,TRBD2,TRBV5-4,TGTGCCAGCAGCTTGGGGGAGCGGGGGAAGATTAACACCGGGGAGCTGTTTTTT,CASSLGERGKINTGELFF
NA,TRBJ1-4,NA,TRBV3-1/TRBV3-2,TGTGCCAGCAGCCAAGCCGAGGGTTCGGGTGAAAAACTGTTTTTT,CASSQAEGSGEKLFF
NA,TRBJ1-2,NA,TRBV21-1,TGTGCCAGCAGCCCCCGAGTGGGCAGGGTTGATGGCTACACCTTC,CASSPRVGRVDGYTF
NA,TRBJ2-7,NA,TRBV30,TGTGCCCTCCGTGGCAGGGACTCCTACGAGCAGTACTTC,CALRGRDSYEQYF
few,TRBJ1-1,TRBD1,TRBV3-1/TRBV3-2,TGTGCCAGCAGCCCCTTCGACAGGGGGAACACTGAAGCTTTCTTT,CASSPFDRGNTEAFF
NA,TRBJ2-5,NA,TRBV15,TGTGCCACCAGGGACTTAGCTACGGAGACCCAGTACTTC,CATRDLATETQYF
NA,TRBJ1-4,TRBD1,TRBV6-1,TGTGCCAGCAGTGACCCGACAGGGGGCGGATCTGAAAAACTGTTTTTT,CASSDPTGGGSEKLFF
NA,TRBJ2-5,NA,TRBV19,TGTGCCAGTAGTATAGGAGGGTCAGCTGAGACCCAGTACTTC,CASSIGGSAETQYF
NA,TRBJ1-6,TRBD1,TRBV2,TGTGCCAGCAGTGATGTCGGGACAGATAATTCACCCCTCCACTTT,CASSDVGTDNSPLHF
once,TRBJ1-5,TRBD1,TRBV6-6,TGTGCCAGCAGTTACCAGGACAGGGCTAGCAATCAGCCCCAGCATTTT,CASSYQDRASNQPQHF
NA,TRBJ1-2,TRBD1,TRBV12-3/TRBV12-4,TGTGCCAGCGGGACAGGGCATGGCTACACCTTC,CASGTGHGYTF
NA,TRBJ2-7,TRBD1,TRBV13,TGTGCCAGCAGCGCCAGGGCAGGGGGACGTGGCGAGCAGTACTTC,CASSARAGGRGEQYF
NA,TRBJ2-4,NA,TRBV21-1,TGTGCCAGCAGCAAAGGAGGCGGAGGGTCGACCAAAAACATTCAGTACTTC,CASSKGGGGSTKNIQYF
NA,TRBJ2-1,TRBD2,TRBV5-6,TGTGCCAGCATCCATGGGGGGGGTCGAGTCTACAATGAGCAGTTCTTC,CASIHGGGRVYNEQFF
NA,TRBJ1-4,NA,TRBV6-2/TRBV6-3,TGTGCCAGCAGCCGTCAATTGTGGTCGAAGGGGGAAAAACTGTTTTTT,CASSRQLWSKGEKLFF
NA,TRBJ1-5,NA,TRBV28,TGTGCCAGCAGCCCTCACACAGGGACGGGCAATCAGCCCCAGCATTTT,CASSPHTGTGNQPQHF
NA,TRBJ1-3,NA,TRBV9,TGTGCCAGCAGCCCCTCCTGGAGTCCTGGAAACACCATATATTTT,CASSPSWSPGNTIYF
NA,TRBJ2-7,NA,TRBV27,TGTGCCAGCAGTTTCCTTAATAGCGGACCCTACGAGCAGTACTTC,CASSFLNSGPYEQYF
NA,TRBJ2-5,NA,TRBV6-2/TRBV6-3,TGTGCCAGCAGTTACCTACAGGGCCCAGAGACCCAGTACTTC,CASSYLQGPETQYF
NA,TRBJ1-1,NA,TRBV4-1,TGCGCCAGCAGCCATAGGGGGGGGGACACTGAAGCTTTCTTT,CASSHRGGDTEAFF
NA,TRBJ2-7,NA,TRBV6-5,TGTGCCAGCGCCCTAACCGGGACATCGACCTACGAGCAGTACTTC,CASALTGTSTYEQYF
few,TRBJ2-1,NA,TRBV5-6,TGTGCCAGCAGCCCACTTCTGGACAGTAACAATGAGCAGTTCTTC,CASSPLLDSNNEQFF
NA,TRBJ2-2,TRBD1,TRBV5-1,TGCGCCAGCAGCTCAGGACAGGGGGCATACACCGGGGAGCTGTTTTTT,CASSSGQGAYTGELFF
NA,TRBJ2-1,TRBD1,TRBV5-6,TGTGCCAGCAGCCTGGGGTCCGGGACAGGGGCTGTCGATGAGCAGTTCTTC,CASSLGSGTGAVDEQFF
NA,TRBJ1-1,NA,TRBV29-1,TGCAGCGGCGTTCCGAGGATGAACACTGAAGCTTTCTTT,CSGVPRMNTEAFF
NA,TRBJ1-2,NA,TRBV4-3,TGCGCCAGCAGCCAAGATCAGGCCATGGGCTATGGCTACACCTTC,CASSQDQAMGYGYTF